The text below deals with one TCR beta chain. The method was immunoSEQ multiplex PCR; TCRdb's version includes in-frame clones alone and lacks a portion of them. Of 150,000 to 200,000 clones listed, roughly 90% are singletons. The entry originates in a study of T cell responses to AZD1222 COVID-19 vaccine. The source material was peripheral blood, sampled on day 0 of AZD1222 vaccination. This TCR was sampled from an adult in good health.

DNA of the CDR3: TGCAGCGTGGATTCCGGGACACCGTACCAAGAGACCCAGTACTTC. As protein: CSVDSGTPYQETQYF. The gene calls are TRBV29-1 and TRBJ2-5; TRBD1 might be the D (6 bases). V dropped 6 bases and J dropped 0 bases, with 17 bases sitting between them. Germline CDR1 is SQVTM and CDR2 is ANQGSEA. This CDR3 region has 15 residues. Combining the CDR3 with reference TRBV29-1 and TRBJ2-5 gives the whole variable domain SAVISQKPSRDICQRGTSLTIQCQVDSQVTMMFWYRQQPGQSLTLIATANQGSEATYESGFVIDKFPISRPNLTFSTLTVSNMSPEDSSIYLCSVDSGTPYQETQYFGPGTRLLVL.